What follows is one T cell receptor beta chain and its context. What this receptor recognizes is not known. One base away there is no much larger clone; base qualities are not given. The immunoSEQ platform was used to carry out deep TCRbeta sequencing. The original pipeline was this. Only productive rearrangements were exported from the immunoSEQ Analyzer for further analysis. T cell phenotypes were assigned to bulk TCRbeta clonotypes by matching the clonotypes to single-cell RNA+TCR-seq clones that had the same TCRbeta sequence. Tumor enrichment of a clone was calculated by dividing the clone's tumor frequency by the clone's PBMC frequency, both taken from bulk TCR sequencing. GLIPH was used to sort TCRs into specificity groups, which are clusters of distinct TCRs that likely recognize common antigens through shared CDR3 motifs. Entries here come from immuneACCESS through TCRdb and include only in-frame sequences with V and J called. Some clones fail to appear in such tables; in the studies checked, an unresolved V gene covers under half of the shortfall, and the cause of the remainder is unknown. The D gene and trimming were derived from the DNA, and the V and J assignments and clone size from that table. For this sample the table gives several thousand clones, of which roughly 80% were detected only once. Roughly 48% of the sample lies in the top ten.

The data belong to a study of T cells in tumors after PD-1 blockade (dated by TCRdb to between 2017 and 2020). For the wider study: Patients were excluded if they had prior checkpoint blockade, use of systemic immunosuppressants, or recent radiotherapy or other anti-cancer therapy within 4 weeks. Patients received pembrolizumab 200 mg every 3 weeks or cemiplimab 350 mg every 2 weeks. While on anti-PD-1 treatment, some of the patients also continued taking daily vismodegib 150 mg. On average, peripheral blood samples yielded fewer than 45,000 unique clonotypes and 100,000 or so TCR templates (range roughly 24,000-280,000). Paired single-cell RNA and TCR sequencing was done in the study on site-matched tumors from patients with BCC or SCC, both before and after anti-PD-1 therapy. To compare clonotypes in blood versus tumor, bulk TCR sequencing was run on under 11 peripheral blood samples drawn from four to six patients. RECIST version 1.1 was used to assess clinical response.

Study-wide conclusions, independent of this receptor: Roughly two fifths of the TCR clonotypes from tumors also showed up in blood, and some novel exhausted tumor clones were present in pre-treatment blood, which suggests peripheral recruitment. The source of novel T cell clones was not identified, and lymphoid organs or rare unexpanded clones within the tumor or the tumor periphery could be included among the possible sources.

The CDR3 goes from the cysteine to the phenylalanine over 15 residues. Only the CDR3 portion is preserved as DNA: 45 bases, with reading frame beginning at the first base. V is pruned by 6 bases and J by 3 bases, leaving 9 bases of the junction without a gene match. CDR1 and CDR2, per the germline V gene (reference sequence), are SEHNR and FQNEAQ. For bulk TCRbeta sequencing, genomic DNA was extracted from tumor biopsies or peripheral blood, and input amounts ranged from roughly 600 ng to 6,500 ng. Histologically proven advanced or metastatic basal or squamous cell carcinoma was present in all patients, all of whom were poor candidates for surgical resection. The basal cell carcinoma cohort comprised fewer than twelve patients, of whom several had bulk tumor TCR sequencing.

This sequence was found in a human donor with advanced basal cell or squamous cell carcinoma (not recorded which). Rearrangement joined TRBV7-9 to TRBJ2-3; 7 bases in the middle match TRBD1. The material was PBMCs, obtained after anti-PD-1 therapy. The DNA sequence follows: TGTGCCAGCAGAGCAACCGGGACAGCTACAGATACGCAGTATTTT. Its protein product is CASRATGTATDTQYF. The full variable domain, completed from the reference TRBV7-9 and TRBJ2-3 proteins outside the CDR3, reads DTGVSQNPRHKITKRGQNVTFRCDPISEHNRLYWYRQTLGQGPEFLTYFQNEAQLEKSRLLSDRFSAERPKGSFSTLEIQRTEQGDSAMYLCASRATGTATDTQYFGPGTRLTVL.